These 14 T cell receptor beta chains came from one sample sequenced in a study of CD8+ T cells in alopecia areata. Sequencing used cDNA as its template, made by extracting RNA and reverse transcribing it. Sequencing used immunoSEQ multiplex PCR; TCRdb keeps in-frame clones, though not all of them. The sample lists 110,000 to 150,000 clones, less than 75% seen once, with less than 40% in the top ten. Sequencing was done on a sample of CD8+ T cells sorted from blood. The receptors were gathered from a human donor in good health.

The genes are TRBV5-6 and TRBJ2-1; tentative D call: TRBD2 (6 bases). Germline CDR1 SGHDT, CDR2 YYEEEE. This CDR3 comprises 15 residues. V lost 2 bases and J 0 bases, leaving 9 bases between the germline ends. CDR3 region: CASSFSGGSYNEQFF. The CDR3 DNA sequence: TGTGCCAGCAGCTTTAGCGGAGGCTCCTACAATGAGCAGTTCTTC.

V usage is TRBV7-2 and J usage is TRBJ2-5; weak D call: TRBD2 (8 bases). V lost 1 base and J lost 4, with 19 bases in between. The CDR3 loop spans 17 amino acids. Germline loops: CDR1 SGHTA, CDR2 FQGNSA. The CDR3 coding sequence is TGTGCCAGCAGCTTAGTAGGGGGCGGGCTAGCGGGAGAGACCCAGTACTTC. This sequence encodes CASSLVGGGLAGETQYF. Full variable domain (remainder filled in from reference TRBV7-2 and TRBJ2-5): GAGVSQSPSNKVTEKGKDVELRCDPISGHTALYWYRQSLGQGLEFLIYFQGNSAPDKSGLPSDRFSAERTGGSVSTLTIQRTQQEDSAVYLCASSLVGGGLAGETQYFGPGTRLLVL.

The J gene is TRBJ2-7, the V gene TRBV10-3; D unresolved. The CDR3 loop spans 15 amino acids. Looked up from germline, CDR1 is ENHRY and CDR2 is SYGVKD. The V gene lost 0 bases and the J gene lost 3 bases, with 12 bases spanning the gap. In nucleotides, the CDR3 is TGTGCCATCAGTGAGTCGGGGAAAGGGTACTACGAGCAGTACTTC. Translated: CAISESGKGYYEQYF.

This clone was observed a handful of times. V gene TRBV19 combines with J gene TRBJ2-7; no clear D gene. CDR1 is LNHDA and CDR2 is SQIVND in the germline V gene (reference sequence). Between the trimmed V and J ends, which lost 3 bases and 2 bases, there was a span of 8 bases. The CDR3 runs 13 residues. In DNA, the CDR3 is TGTGCCAGTAGTATCACGGCCGCCTACGAGCAGTACTTC. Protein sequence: CASSITAAYEQYF.

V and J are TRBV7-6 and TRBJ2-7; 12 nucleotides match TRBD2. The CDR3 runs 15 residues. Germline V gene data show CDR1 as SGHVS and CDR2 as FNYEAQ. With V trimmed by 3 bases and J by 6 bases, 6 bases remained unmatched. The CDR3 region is CASSFSSGRAAEQYF. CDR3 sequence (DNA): TGTGCCAGCAGCTTCTCTAGCGGGAGGGCCGCCGAGCAGTACTTC.

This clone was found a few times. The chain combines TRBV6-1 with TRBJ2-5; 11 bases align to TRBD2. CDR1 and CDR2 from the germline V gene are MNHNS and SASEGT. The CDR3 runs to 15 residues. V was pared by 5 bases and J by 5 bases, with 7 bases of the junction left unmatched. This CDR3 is CASSPLAGGQETQYF. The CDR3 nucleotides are TGTGCCAGCAGTCCCTTAGCGGGAGGGCAGGAGACCCAGTACTTC.

This chain's CDR3 is CASTGGTANTEAFF. The CDR3, as DNA: TGTGCCAGCACCGGAGGGACAGCGAACACTGAAGCTTTCTTT. The chain recombines TRBV7-9 with TRBJ1-1; TRBD1 matches at 7 bases. With V trimmed by 7 bases and J by 1 base, 6 bases remained unmatched. Per germline, CDR1 SEHNR and CDR2 FQNEAQ (reference sequence). The CDR3 totals 14 residues.

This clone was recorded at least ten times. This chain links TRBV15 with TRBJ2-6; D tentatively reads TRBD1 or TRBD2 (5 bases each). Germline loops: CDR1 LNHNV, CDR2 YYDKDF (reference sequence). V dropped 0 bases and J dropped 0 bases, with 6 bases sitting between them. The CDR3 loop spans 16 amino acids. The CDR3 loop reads CATSRDGGSGANVLTF. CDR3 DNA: TGTGCCACCAGCAGAGATGGGGGCTCTGGGGCCAACGTCCTGACTTTC.

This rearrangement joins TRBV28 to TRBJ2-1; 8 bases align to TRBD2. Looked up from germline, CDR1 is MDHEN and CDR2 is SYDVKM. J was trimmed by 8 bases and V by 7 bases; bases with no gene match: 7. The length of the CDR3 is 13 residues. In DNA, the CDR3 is TGTGCCAGCAACAGAGACGGGGGGGATGAGCAGTTCTTC. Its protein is CASNRDGGDEQFF.

CDR3 DNA: TGTGCCAGCAGTTTTCTCCAGAGGACAGATACGCAGTATTTT. Its protein is CASSFLQRTDTQYF. The chain employs TRBV27 and TRBJ2-3, with no clear D. The germline V gene encodes CDR1 MNHEY and CDR2 SMNVEV (reference sequence). The V end was cut by 3 bases, the J end by 3 bases, with 10 bases between. CDR3 length equals 14 residues.

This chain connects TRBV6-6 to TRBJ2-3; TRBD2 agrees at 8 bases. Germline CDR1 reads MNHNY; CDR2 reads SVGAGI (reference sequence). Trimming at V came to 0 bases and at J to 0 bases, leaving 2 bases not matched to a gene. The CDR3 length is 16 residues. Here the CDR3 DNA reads TGTGCCAGCAGTTACTCGGTAGCGGGAAGCACAGATACGCAGTATTTT. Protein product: CASSYSVAGSTDTQYF.

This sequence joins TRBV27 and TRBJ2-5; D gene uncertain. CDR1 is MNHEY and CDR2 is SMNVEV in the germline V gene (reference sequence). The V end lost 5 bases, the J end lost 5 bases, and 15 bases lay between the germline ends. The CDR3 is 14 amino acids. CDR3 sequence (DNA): TGTGCCAGCAGTACCCGTGGAGTTCTCGAGACCCAGTACTTC. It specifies CASSTRGVLETQYF.

The CDR3 nucleotides are TGTGCCAGCAGCCTGACAGGGAACACAGATACGCAGTATTTT. Translated, it gives CASSLTGNTDTQYF. The gene calls are TRBV5-4 and TRBJ2-3, with 7 bases aligning to TRBD1. After removal of 4 bases from V and 2 bases from J, the junction contained 4 bases not matched to a gene. Germline V lookup: CDR1 SGHNT, CDR2 YYREEE (reference sequence). The CDR3 runs 14 residues. The full variable domain, rest sourced from reference TRBV5-4 and TRBJ2-3, is ETGVTQSPTHLIKTRGQQVTLRCSSQSGHNTVSWYQQALGQGPQFIFQYYREEENGRGNFPPRFSGLQFPNYSSELNVNALELDDSALYLCASSLTGNTDTQYFGPGTRLTVL.

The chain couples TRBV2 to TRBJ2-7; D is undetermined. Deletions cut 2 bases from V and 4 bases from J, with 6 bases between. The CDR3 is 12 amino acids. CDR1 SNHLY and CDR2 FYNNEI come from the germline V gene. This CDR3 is CASSERDYEQYF. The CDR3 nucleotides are TGTGCCAGCAGTGAAAGGGATTACGAGCAGTACTTC.